These 28 T cell receptor beta chains were sequenced from one sample in a study of T-cell reconstitution after alpha-beta-depleted transplantation in children. Antigens of these TCRs are unknown. Unique molecular identifiers were used in preparing the TCRbeta library. Via MiXCR, TCRdb re-called the PCR reads, giving one row per CDR3 protein. The sample carries over 25,000 distinct CDR3 sequences, roughly 6.7% recorded once. Study results and limitations: Several hundred expanded graft clones reportedly were the source of alpha-beta T cells about two months after transplant.

The sequenced sample was peripheral blood, obtained 60 days after TCRalphabeta/CD19-depleted stem cell transplant. The receptors were sampled from a child under two years old who had a stem cell transplant for acute myeloid leukemia, so the T cells may come from the graft donor.

Ten or more counts support this clonotype. The chain joins TRBV7-8 to TRBJ2-7; D is ambiguous. Per germline, CDR1 SGHVS and CDR2 FQNEAQ. The CDR3 extends over 10 amino acids. Trimming left V 8 bases short and J 2 bases short, with 4 bases between. This CDR3 is CASGTYEQYF. The CDR3 nucleotides are TGTGCCAGCGGGACCTACGAGCAGTACTTC.

At least ten counts were recorded for this clonotype. CDR3 in DNA: TGTGCCAGCAGCAAAGGGACAAGCGAGCAGTACTTC. It translates to CASSKGTSEQYF. The chain combines TRBV21-1 with TRBJ2-7; the tabulated D call, TRBD1, remains unverified against the DNA. TRBV21-1 is annotated as a pseudogene. There are 12 residues in the CDR3.

The sample holds many counts of this clonotype. The chain has TRBV5-1 and TRBJ2-7; the D is unclear. This CDR3 is 12 amino acids long. CDR1 and CDR2 (germline): SGHRS, YFSETQ. V was shortened by 1 base and J by 5 bases, with 7 bases between the two germline ends. The CDR3: CASSLLGNEQYF. Here the CDR3 DNA reads TGCGCCAGCAGCTTGTTGGGGAACGAGCAGTACTTC.

This clonotype appeared many times. The chain uses TRBV27 and TRBJ2-2, with 9 bases aligning to TRBD2. The germline V gene encodes CDR1 MNHEY and CDR2 SMNVEV (reference sequence). Trimming at V came to 7 bases and at J to 4 bases, leaving 16 bases not matched to a gene. This CDR3 comprises 18 residues. The CDR3 nucleotides are TGTGCCAGCACCCCCCGGGTCCCAGCGGGGGGTCTCACCGGGGAGCTGTTTTTT. Its translation is CASTPRVPAGGLTGELFF.

There are many counts of this clonotype. The rearrangement joins TRBV7-9 to TRBJ2-5; D is ambiguous. The CDR3 runs to 13 residues. Germline assignment: CDR1 SEHNR and CDR2 FQNEAQ (reference sequence). V gave up 1 base and J gave up 1 base, with 4 bases separating them. CDR3 coding DNA: TGTGCCAGCAGCTTAGGGACCCAAGAGACCCAGTACTTC. The encoded protein is CASSLGTQETQYF.

Many counts were recorded for this clonotype. The genes are TRBV7-3 and TRBJ2-7, with 7 positions matching TRBD1. Germline V CDR1 and CDR2: SGHTA, FQGTGA. The CDR3 runs 12 residues. The V and J ends lost 4 bases and 6 bases, in that order; junction bases with no gene match: 3. This CDR3 reads CASSSTGSEQYF. CDR3 nucleotide sequence: TGTGCCAGCAGCTCGACAGGGAGCGAGCAGTACTTC.

The table lists this clonotype with many counts. The rearrangement joins TRBV7-9 to TRBJ1-1, with D perhaps matching TRBD1 (5 bases). V was cut by 5 bases and J by 4 bases, with 11 bases left in between. Germline V gene sequence: CDR1 SEHNR, CDR2 FQNEAQ (reference sequence). The CDR3 has 13 amino acids. The CDR3 spells CASSLSGGTEAFF. Written as DNA, the CDR3 is TGTGCCAGCAGCCTATCTGGGGGCACTGAAGCTTTCTTT.

This clonotype was detected ten times or more. The chain couples TRBV7-9 to TRBJ2-1, with D hard to call. With 5 bases removed from V and 8 bases from J, the gap between germline ends came to 10 bases. The CDR3 is 12 amino acids. Germline V CDR1 and CDR2: SEHNR, FQNEAQ (reference sequence). CDR3 loop: CASSLHADEQFF. Written as DNA, the CDR3 is TGTGCCAGCAGCCTTCATGCCGATGAGCAGTTCTTC.

The rearrangement joins TRBV19 to TRBJ2-1; unclear D gene. Germline lookup yields CDR1 LNHDA and CDR2 SQIVND (reference sequence). This CDR3 contains 11 residues. With 5 bases removed from V and 4 bases from J, the gap between germline ends came to 3 bases. CDR3 amino acids: CASSDYNEQFF. The CDR3 DNA is TGTGCCAGTAGTGATTACAATGAGCAGTTCTTC.

This clonotype was seen ten or more times. The chain uses TRBV7-2 and TRBJ2-2; D is uncertain. CDR3 length: 14 amino acids. The V gene's germline CDR1 is SGHTA and CDR2 FQGNSA. Trimming stripped 5 bases from V and 7 bases from J, with 14 bases between. The CDR3 nucleotides read TGTGCCAGCAGCCCGAACCAGTGGGGCGGGGAGCTGTTTTTT. Translation: CASSPNQWGGELFF.

This clonotype was counted at least ten times. The rearrangement joins TRBV5-1 to TRBJ2-1; 8 bases align to TRBD2. V dropped 1 base and J dropped 0; count of bases not matched to a gene: 3. CDR3 size: 16 residues. Germline V gene data show CDR1 as SGHRS and CDR2 as YFSETQ. The DNA for the CDR3 is TGCGCCAGCAGCTTGACTAGCGGATACTCCTACAATGAGCAGTTCTTC. It specifies CASSLTSGYSYNEQFF.

This clonotype was recorded at least ten times. The chain joins TRBV15 to TRBJ1-6, with a possible D match to TRBD1 (5 bases). V was pared by 3 bases and J by 11 bases, with 29 bases between. Germline assignment: CDR1 LNHNV and CDR2 YYDKDF (reference sequence). The CDR3 has 19 amino acids. CDR3 sequence: CATSSPTFFGTSIQPPLHF. The CDR3 nucleotides are TGTGCCACCAGCAGTCCGACCTTCTTCGGGACCTCTATTCAACCACCCCTCCACTTT.

There are many counts of this clonotype. V gene TRBV6-2 or TRBV6-3 combines with J gene TRBJ2-1; D is ambiguous. The CDR3 runs 14 residues. Trimming removed 0 bases at V and 8 bases at J, with 11 bases between. Germline loops: CDR1 MNHEY, CDR2 SVGEGT. The CDR3 sequence is CASSYSYGIHEQFF. The CDR3 DNA reads as TGTGCCAGCAGTTACTCATACGGTATTCATGAGCAGTTCTTC.

The chain couples TRBV7-6 to TRBJ2-5; D may be TRBD2 (6 bases). V shed 5 bases and J shed 2 bases, with 18 bases lying between them. The CDR3 extends over 16 amino acids. CDR1 and CDR2 (germline): SGHVS, FNYEAQ. This CDR3 reads CASSQGGAGLQETQYF. The CDR3 DNA follows: TGTGCCAGCAGCCAAGGTGGAGCGGGCTTACAAGAGACCCAGTACTTC. Variable domain in full (rest from reference TRBV7-6 and TRBJ2-5): GAGVSQSPRYKVTKRGQDVALRCDPISGHVSLYWYRQALGQGPEFLTYFNYEAQQDKSGLPNDRFSAERPEGSISTLTIQRTEQRDSAMYRCASSQGGAGLQETQYFGPGTRLLVL.

Ten or more counts support this clonotype. V and J are TRBV7-9 and TRBJ2-7, with 8 positions matching TRBD1. Trimming took 2 bases from V and 7 from J; bases not matched to a gene: 13. The CDR3 contains 16 residues. Germline lookup yields CDR1 SEHNR and CDR2 FQNEAQ (reference sequence). The CDR3 sequence: CASSLPRDRKSLEQYF. The CDR3, as DNA: TGTGCCAGCAGCTTACCCCGGGACAGGAAATCTTTGGAGCAGTACTTC.

This clonotype was detected ten times or more. CDR3 sequence reads: CASTGTAKNTGELFF. Here the CDR3 DNA reads TGCGCCAGCACCGGGACTGCTAAGAACACCGGGGAGCTGTTTTTT. This rearrangement joins TRBV5-1 to TRBJ2-2; possibly TRBD2 for D (6 bases). Germline loops: CDR1 SGHRS, CDR2 YFSETQ. V lost 6 bases and J 1 base, leaving 13 bases between the germline ends. CDR3 length: 15 residues.

This clonotype was seen ten or more times. V is TRBV24-1 and J is TRBJ2-5; TRBD2 aligns across 7 bases. The V gene end was trimmed by 9 bases and the J gene end by 4 bases; junction bases not matched to a gene: 7. This CDR3 spans 13 amino acids. Germline CDR1 reads KGHDR; CDR2 reads SFDVKD. The CDR3 DNA sequence: TGTGCCACCGCGTCGGGGGGATCAGAGACCCAGTACTTC. Amino acid sequence: CATASGGSETQYF.

This clonotype came up many times. The chain uses TRBV10-3 and TRBJ2-1; D might be TRBD2 (5 bases). V was clipped by 2 bases and J by 7 bases, with 15 bases between them. Germline loops: CDR1 ENHRY, CDR2 SYGVKD. CDR3 size: 15 residues. CDR3 sequence (DNA): TGTGCCATCAGTGAGGCGGGCCCTCCGCTTAATGAGCAGTTCTTC. Encoded protein: CAISEAGPPLNEQFF.

Ten or more counts support this clonotype. The chain couples TRBV28 to TRBJ1-5, with D hard to call. Deletions cut 2 bases from V and 7 bases from J, with 6 bases between. Germline-derived CDR1 and CDR2 are MDHEN and SYDVKM. This CDR3 spans 12 amino acids. CDR3 amino acids: CASSLEEQPQHF. The CDR3 region has the DNA TGTGCCAGCAGTTTAGAGGAACAGCCCCAGCATTTT. The full variable domain, in which reference TRBV28 and TRBJ1-5 provide the parts outside the CDR3, is DVKVTQSSRYLVKRTGEKVFLECVQDMDHENMFWYRQDPGLGLRLIYFSYDVKMKEKGDIPEGYSVSREKKERFSLILESASTNQTSMYLCASSLEEQPQHFGDGTRLSIL.

This clonotype was seen a few times. DNA of the CDR3: TGTGCCAGCAGCTTACAGGGAAGAGGGTATGGCTACACCTTC. Residues: CASSLQGRGYGYTF. The gene calls are TRBV5-4 and TRBJ1-2, with a possible D match to TRBD1 (6 bases). The V end was cut by 2 bases, the J end by 5 bases, with 13 bases between. The CDR3 is 14 amino acids. Germline CDR1 SGHNT, CDR2 YYREEE (reference sequence).

This clonotype appeared many times. The chain combines TRBV7-9 with TRBJ1-2; D remains ambiguous. The germline V and J ends were trimmed by 1 base and 0 bases, with 12 bases remaining between them. The CDR3 is 16 residues long. Per the germline V gene, CDR1 is SEHNR and CDR2 is FQNEAQ (reference sequence). Here the CDR3 reads CASSLEEFRANYGYTF. The CDR3 DNA reads TGTGCCAGCAGCTTAGAAGAGTTTAGAGCTAACTATGGCTACACCTTC.

This clonotype appeared many times. The J gene is TRBJ2-7, the V gene TRBV7-2, with D perhaps TRBD1 (5 bases). The CDR3 has 13 residues. Germline values: CDR1 SGHTA, CDR2 FQGNSA. The V and J ends lost 5 bases and 3 bases respectively, with 11 bases between them. CDR3 nucleotide sequence: TGTGCCAGCAGCCTGGACAACCGCTACGAGCAGTACTTC. Translation: CASSLDNRYEQYF.

This clonotype was observed at least ten times. The chain employs TRBV7-9 and TRBJ2-7; 7 nucleotides line up with TRBD1. CDR3 length equals 15 residues. Germline V lookup: CDR1 SEHNR, CDR2 FQNEAQ (reference sequence). The junction had 6 bases not matched to a gene; V was cut back by 3 bases and J by 1 base. Written as DNA, the CDR3 is TGTGCCAGCAGCTTGTCCAGGGGGAAATCCTACGAGCAGTACTTC. Protein sequence: CASSLSRGKSYEQYF. The complete variable domain, with remaining parts taken from reference TRBV7-9 and TRBJ2-7, reads DTGVSQNPRHKITKRGQNVTFRCDPISEHNRLYWYRQTLGQGPEFLTYFQNEAQLEKSRLLSDRFSAERPKGSFSTLEIQRTEQGDSAMYLCASSLSRGKSYEQYFGPGTRLTVT.

This clonotype was detected ten times or more. The gene calls are TRBV10-2 and TRBJ2-3, with unresolved D. The CDR3 runs 16 residues. Trimming removed 3 bases from V and 0 bases from J, with 13 bases in between. Germline V gene lookup returns CDR1 WSHSY and CDR2 SAAADI. CDR3 protein: CASSDEVIPSTDTQYF. CDR3 bases: TGCGCCAGCAGTGACGAAGTGATCCCTAGCACAGATACGCAGTATTTT.

Many counts were recorded for this clonotype. J is TRBJ2-7 and V is TRBV29-1, with TRBD1 identical over 9 bases. Germline trimming cut 7 bases from V and 6 bases from J; bases unmatched to any gene: 10. CDR3 size: 13 residues. Germline loops: CDR1 SQVTM, CDR2 ANQGSEA. CDR3 nucleotide sequence: TGCAGCGCCCAGGGGACAGGGAGAGGCGAGCAGTACTTC. Amino acids: CSAQGTGRGEQYF.

At least ten counts were recorded for this clonotype. The chain uses TRBV7-9 and TRBJ1-1; D possibly corresponds to TRBD1 (5 bases). The CDR3 sequence is 13 residues long. Germline values: CDR1 SEHNR, CDR2 FQNEAQ (reference sequence). Trimming took off 5 bases at V and 0 bases at J, with 7 bases between the two ends. CDR3 amino acids: CASSRGLNTEAFF. Written as DNA, the CDR3 is TGTGCCAGCAGCAGGGGACTGAACACTGAAGCTTTCTTT. Full variable domain (outside the CDR3, taken from reference TRBV7-9 and TRBJ1-1): DTGVSQNPRHKITKRGQNVTFRCDPISEHNRLYWYRQTLGQGPEFLTYFQNEAQLEKSRLLSDRFSAERPKGSFSTLEIQRTEQGDSAMYLCASSRGLNTEAFFGQGTRLTVV.

This clonotype has ten or more counts. The J gene is TRBJ2-2, the V gene TRBV24-1, with 10 bases matching TRBD1. Looked up from germline, CDR1 is KGHDR and CDR2 is SFDVKD. V was clipped by 3 bases and J by 7 bases; unmatched bases: 4. This CDR3 has 15 amino acids. The CDR3 spells CATSDPGTGVGELFF. The CDR3 nucleotides read TGTGCCACCAGTGATCCCGGGACAGGGGTCGGGGAGCTGTTTTTT.

This clonotype was recorded at least ten times. The CDR3 loop is CASSTAGQHYEQYF. CDR3 nucleotide sequence: TGTGCCAGCAGTACGGCGGGACAGCACTACGAGCAGTACTTC. The V and J genes are TRBV12-3 or TRBV12-4 and TRBJ2-7, with D perhaps TRBD1 (7 bases). This CDR3 is 14 amino acids long. V gave up 5 bases and J gave up 3 bases, with 14 bases separating them.